This T cell receptor (beta chain) was retrieved from a study of blood T cell repertoires in COVID-19. Sequenced by immunoSEQ multiplex PCR; TCRdb stores in-frame clones only, minus some. The table has fewer than 200,000 clones, roughly four fifths seen once; the top ten hold less than 3.5%. The receptor was derived from a woman of 80 years or more with COVID-19, enrolled during active disease. The sample taken for sequencing was peripheral blood.

CDR3: CASSLMGLATDEQYF. Here the CDR3 DNA reads TGTGCCAGCAGCTTAATGGGGCTAGCGACCGACGAGCAGTACTTC. The V call is TRBV7-3, the J call TRBJ2-7; D possibly corresponds to TRBD2 (6 bases). The CDR3 length is 15 residues. Per germline, CDR1 SGHTA and CDR2 FQGTGA. The germline V and J ends were trimmed by 1 base and 5 bases, with 15 bases remaining between them. Based on the CDR3 plus reference TRBV7-3 and TRBJ2-7, the full variable domain is GAGVSQTPSNKVTEKGKYVELRCDPISGHTALYWYRQSLGQGPEFLIYFQGTGAADDSGLPNDRFFAVRPEGSVSTLKIQRTERGDSAVYLCASSLMGLATDEQYFGPGTRLTVT.